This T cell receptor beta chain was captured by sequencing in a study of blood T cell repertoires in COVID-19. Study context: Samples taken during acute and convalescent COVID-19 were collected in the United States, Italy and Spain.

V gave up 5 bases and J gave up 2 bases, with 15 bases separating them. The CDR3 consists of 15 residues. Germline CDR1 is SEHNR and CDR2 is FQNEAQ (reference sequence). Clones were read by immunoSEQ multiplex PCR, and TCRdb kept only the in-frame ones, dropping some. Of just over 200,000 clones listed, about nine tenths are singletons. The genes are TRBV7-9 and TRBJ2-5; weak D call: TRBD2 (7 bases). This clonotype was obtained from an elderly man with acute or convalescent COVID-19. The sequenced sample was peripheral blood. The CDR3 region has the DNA TGTGCCAGCAGCCCCTGGGGGGGCCTACAAGAGACCCAGTACTTC. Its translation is CASSPWGGLQETQYF.